The 17 T cell receptor beta chains below come from one sample, sequenced in a study of cytomegalovirus exposure and HLA in healthy donors (dated by TCRdb to the late 2010s). The library was obtained by the immunoSEQ multiplex PCR assay. A mixture of 60 forward primers for TCR Vbeta segments and 13 reverse primers for TCR Jbeta segments was used in the multiplex PCR. TCRdb took over this immuneACCESS table, retaining in-frame rearrangements with V and J assigned. Such tables are incomplete; in checked studies, under half of the missing clones stem from an unresolved V gene, and the remainder is unexplained. This sample holds fewer than 250,000 clones; 60% to 80% were observed only once. Around 1.9% of the sample lies in the top ten. Specimen: PBMCs. These receptor sequences come from a male donor in good health and CMV-seronegative.

V gene TRBV2 combines with J gene TRBJ2-7, with D possibly being TRBD2 (6 bases). CDR3 length: 12 amino acids. Per germline, CDR1 SNHLY and CDR2 FYNNEI. V was shortened by 3 bases and J by 6 bases, with 9 bases between the two germline ends. CDR3 sequence reads: CASSERGVEQYF. The CDR3 DNA follows: TGTGCCAGCAGTGAGCGGGGCGTCGAGCAGTACTTC.

CDR3 coding DNA: TGCGCCAGCAGCGACCCGTCTAGCGAATACGAGCAGTACTTC. This encodes CASSDPSSEYEQYF. The chain employs TRBV5-1 and TRBJ2-5, with a tentative D call TRBD2 (6 bases). The end of the DNA aligns better with TRBJ2-7, so the J call may be wrong. The germline CDR1 and CDR2 sequences are SGHRS and YFSETQ. The CDR3 is 14 residues long.

The gene calls are TRBV6-4 and TRBJ2-1; 12 nucleotides match TRBD2. Germline CDR1 and CDR2: MRHNA and SNTAGT. The V segment lost 6 bases and the J segment 12 bases; nucleotides outside the gene matches: 6. This CDR3 region has 13 residues. The CDR3 nucleotides are TGTGCCAGCAGCCCTTCGACTAGCGGGGGGCAGTTCTTC. Its protein product is CASSPSTSGGQFF.

In this sample, this clone turned up a few times. This chain uses TRBV10-3 with TRBJ2-1; 8 positions agree with TRBD2. Germline V gene data show CDR1 as ENHRY and CDR2 as SYGVKD. V trimming: 1 base; J trimming: 8 bases; junction bases outside the gene matches: 10. The CDR3 is 16 amino acids. This CDR3 reads CAISELAGGRLDEQFF. The CDR3 DNA is TGTGCCATCAGTGAGTTGGCGGGGGGCCGTCTGGATGAGCAGTTCTTC.

About this clone: One junction end does not reproduce the germline sequence, and a read error may be involved. The rearrangement joins TRBV6-5 to TRBJ2-2, with D uncertain. The V gene's germline CDR1 is MNHEY and CDR2 SVGAGI. This CDR3 is built from 15 residues. The CDR3 loop reads CAGRQKYANTGELFF. CDR3 coding DNA: TGTGCCGGCAGGCAGAAGTACGCGAACACCGGGGAGCTGTTTTTT.

This clone was seen once. The V gene is TRBV7-3, the J gene TRBJ2-2; tentatively, D is TRBD2 (6 bases). The CDR3 has 18 residues. The V gene's germline CDR1 is SGHTA and CDR2 FQGTGA. Trimming pared 1 base from V and 1 base from J, leaving 16 bases between. CDR3 in amino acids: CASSLNRGGALNTGELFF. The DNA for the CDR3 is TGTGCCAGCAGCTTAAATCGTGGCGGGGCTTTGAACACCGGGGAGCTGTTTTTT.

This clone was recorded a few times. The rearrangement links TRBV4-3 to TRBJ2-5; 7 nucleotides align to TRBD1. The CDR3 consists of 15 residues. Trimming cost V 0 bases and J 5 bases; bases outside gene matches: 6. Germline CDR1 is LGHNA and CDR2 is YSLEER. CDR3 amino acids: CASSQDRGRGETQYF. As DNA, the CDR3 is TGCGCCAGCAGCCAAGATAGAGGCAGGGGGGAGACCCAGTACTTC.

The rearrangement joins TRBV6-1 to TRBJ1-5, with TRBD1 as a possible D gene (5 bases). V dropped 4 bases and J dropped 0 bases, with 10 bases sitting between them. Germline lookup yields CDR1 MNHNS and CDR2 SASEGT. The CDR3 has 15 amino acids. The CDR3, as DNA: TGTGCCAGCAGTGCCCGGACAACTAGCAATCAGCCCCAGCATTTT. Amino acid sequence: CASSARTTSNQPQHF.

For this clone: Its ends do not fully match the called genes, so a read error is possible. The CDR3 spells CSSSSTGGRSLNTEAFF. DNA of the CDR3: TGTTCCAGCAGCTCAACAGGGGGCCGAAGTCTAAACACTGAAGCTTTCTTT. The chain recombines TRBV7-9 with TRBJ1-1, with TRBD1 identical over 9 bases. This CDR3 comprises 17 residues. Germline CDR1 reads SEHNR; CDR2 reads FQNEAQ (reference sequence).

The rearrangement joins TRBV7-2 to TRBJ1-2; 8 bases fit TRBD1. This CDR3 comprises 13 residues. J gave up 6 bases and V 5 bases, and 5 bases lay outside the gene matches. Germline CDR1 and CDR2: SGHTA and FQGNSA. The CDR3 DNA is TGTGCCAGCAGCCCAGGGACAGGAAATGGCTACACCTTC. It yields the protein CASSPGTGNGYTF.

This rearrangement joins TRBV6-1 to TRBJ1-4, with D possibly TRBD1 on 6 matching bases. Trimming cost V 5 bases and J 5 bases, with 12 bases left between them. This CDR3 spans 14 amino acids. From germline, CDR1 is MNHNS and CDR2 SASEGT. As DNA, the CDR3 is TGTGCCAGCAGTTATGGGGGGGCGAATGAAAAACTGTTTTTT. Translation gives CASSYGGANEKLFF.

The chain links TRBV18 to TRBJ1-2; 8 bases are a match to TRBD1. V lost 3 bases, J lost 4 bases, and 7 bases stayed unmatched. This CDR3 has 15 residues. Per germline, CDR1 KGHSH and CDR2 LQKENI. The CDR3 loop is CASSPGTGGTYGYTF. CDR3 DNA sequence: TGTGCCAGCTCACCCGGAACAGGGGGGACCTATGGCTACACCTTC.

V gene TRBV28 combines with J gene TRBJ1-6; 8 nucleotides match TRBD1. CDR1 is MDHEN, CDR2 SYDVKM, per germline. The CDR3 runs 15 residues. V dropped 1 base and J dropped 9; count of bases not matched to a gene: 5. CDR3 bases: TGTGCCAGCAGTTTATTCCAGGGGGCAGGTTCACCCCTCCACTTT. Residues: CASSLFQGAGSPLHF.

About this clone: The sample has other DNA sequences that encode this CDR3 too. This chain uses TRBV2 with TRBJ2-7, with TRBD1 matching 9 bases. CDR1 and CDR2 from the germline V gene are SNHLY and FYNNEI. The trim removed 6 bases at V and 4 bases at J, leaving 7 bases unmatched. The CDR3 has 14 residues. This CDR3 reads CASSWDRESYEQYF. The DNA of the CDR3 is TGTGCCAGCAGCTGGGACAGGGAAAGTTACGAGCAGTACTTC.

This sequence joins TRBV28 and TRBJ2-7, with D tentatively TRBD1 (5 bases). Germline values: CDR1 MDHEN, CDR2 SYDVKM. The germline V and J ends were trimmed by 0 bases and 2 bases, with 8 bases remaining between them. The CDR3 sequence is 14 residues long. CDR3 sequence: CASSLWDKPYEQYF. The CDR3 nucleotides are TGTGCCAGCAGTTTATGGGACAAGCCCTACGAGCAGTACTTC.

V is TRBV4-1 and J is TRBJ1-4; no firm D call. The CDR3 extends over 16 amino acids. CDR1 and CDR2 (germline): MGHRA, YSYEKL. The germline V and J ends were trimmed by 0 bases and 10 bases, with 18 bases remaining between them. CDR3 protein: CASSQDPGLSGGKLFF. In nucleotides, the CDR3 is TGCGCCAGCAGCCAAGACCCGGGTCTCTCCGGAGGAAAACTGTTTTTT.

The CDR3 sequence: CASSLGPPKQYF. The CDR3 DNA is TGTGCCAGCAGCTTGGGGCCCCCCAAGCAGTACTTC. The chain uses TRBV5-8 and TRBJ2-7; D unclear. CDR1 and CDR2 (germline): SGHTS, YDEGEE. The V end lost 0 bases, the J end lost 8 bases, and 9 bases lay between the germline ends. The CDR3 sequence is 12 residues long. The entire variable domain, with the rest obtained from reference TRBV5-8 and TRBJ2-7, is as follows: EAGVTQSPTHLIKTRGQQATLRCSPISGHTSVYWYQQALGLGLQFLLWYDEGEERNRGNFPPRFSGRQFPNYSSELNVNALELEDSALYLCASSLGPPKQYFGPGTRLTVT.